The TCR beta chain under discussion was sequenced for a study of identical twins. General observations from the study: Out-of-frame alpha sequences common to twins exhibited a surplus of low generation probability. Modelling approaches yielded underestimates of out-of-frame TCR alpha sharing between monozygotic twins.

cDNA carried unique molecular identifiers, and a universal primer site was added by template switching. TCRdb reprocessed the 5' RACE reads with MiXCR, giving one entry per CDR3 protein. The repertoire holds 420,000 or so distinct CDR3 sequences, with 15% to 20% as singletons. CDR3 length equals 16 residues. Germline V gene lookup returns CDR1 MNHNS and CDR2 SASEGT. With 6 bases clipped from V and 6 bases from J, the junction kept 8 bases outside the gene matches. Donors uniformly comprised healthy Caucasians. This clonotype was detected many times. What it binds is not known. The source is a man aged 45-65 years in good health. Sequences were obtained from naive T cells sorted from blood. V is TRBV6-1 and J is TRBJ2-1; 13 nucleotides align to TRBD2. CDR3 residues: CASSQSGLAGINEQFF. The CDR3 nucleotides read TGTGCCAGCAGCCAATCGGGACTAGCGGGGATCAATGAGCAGTTCTTC.